This T cell receptor beta chain was identified in a study of T cell responses to AZD1222 COVID-19 vaccine. Findings and limits, study-wide: Seropositive AZD1222 recipients at baseline numbered only five to seven. Donors were mostly white British, more females; clonal diversity possibly underestimated. Repertoire sampling happened only post peak T cell response.

Sequencing used immunoSEQ multiplex PCR; TCRdb keeps in-frame clones, though not all of them. Of 150,000 or so clones in the sample, over 80% were seen once. This clone was found once. Antigen: not known. Sequenced here: peripheral blood, sampled 28 days after the second AZD1222 dose. The TCR was taken from an adult who received the AZD1222 COVID-19 vaccine.

The DNA for the CDR3 is TGTGCCAGTTTGGGACAGGAAGCGGGCTACACCTTC. It translates to CASLGQEAGYTF. This chain links TRBV2 with TRBJ1-2; 8 bases align to TRBD1. CDR3 length: 12 residues. The V segment lost 9 bases and the J segment 8 bases; nucleotides outside the gene matches: 8. Germline V gene sequence: CDR1 SNHLY, CDR2 FYNNEI.